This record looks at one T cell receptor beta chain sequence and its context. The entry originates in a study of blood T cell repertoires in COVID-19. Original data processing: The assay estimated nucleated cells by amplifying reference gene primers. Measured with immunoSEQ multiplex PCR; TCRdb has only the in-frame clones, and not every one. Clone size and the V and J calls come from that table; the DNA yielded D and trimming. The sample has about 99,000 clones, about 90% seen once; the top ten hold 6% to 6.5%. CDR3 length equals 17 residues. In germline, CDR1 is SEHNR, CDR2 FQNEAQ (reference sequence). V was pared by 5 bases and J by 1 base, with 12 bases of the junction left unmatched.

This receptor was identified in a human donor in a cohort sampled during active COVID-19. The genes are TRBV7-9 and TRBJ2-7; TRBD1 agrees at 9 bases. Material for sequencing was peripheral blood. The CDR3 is CASSLSSGQGSSYEQYF. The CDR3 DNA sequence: TGTGCCAGCAGCCTGAGCTCCGGACAGGGGTCATCCTACGAGCAGTACTTC.